These 32 T cell receptor beta chains came from one sample sequenced in a study of human T cells and chemical hapten exposure. In TCRdb, the RACE reads were re-called with MiXCR into one record per CDR3 protein. This table holds about 70,000 distinct CDR3 sequences, over 6.5% found once. As for time point: patch test 2, 6 weeks after DPC sensitization. This sample's treatment: therapeutic diphenylcyclopropenone sensitization with weekly scalp DPC. Specimen: whole blood, collected in connection with sensitization to the hapten diphenylcyclopropenone (DPC). Source of these receptors: a woman aged 45-59 years with alopecia areata. Some clones in this sample may be carry-over from other donors' samples.

The sample holds a few counts of this clonotype. The chain recombines TRBV6-5 with TRBJ1-4; D possibly corresponds to TRBD1 (6 bases). The CDR3 is made up of 15 amino acids. CDR1 is MNHEY and CDR2 is SVGAGI in the germline V gene. Trimming took 5 bases from V and 3 from J, leaving 13 bases between them. The CDR3 loop reads CASSADRNPNEKLFF. For the CDR3, the DNA is TGTGCCAGCAGTGCCGACAGGAACCCTAATGAAAAACTGTTTTTT.

The chain combines TRBV29-1 with TRBJ2-1; either TRBD1 or TRBD2 may supply D (6 bases each). Germline-derived CDR1 and CDR2 are SQVTM and ANQGSEA. V was trimmed by 7 bases and J by 8 bases, leaving 15 bases between them. The CDR3 sequence is 12 residues long. DNA for the CDR3: TGCAGCGCCGCCACCGGGGGCTATGAGCAGTTCTTC. It specifies CSAATGGYEQFF.

This clonotype has ten or more counts. The V gene is TRBV6-1, the J gene TRBJ2-1; D is uncertain. CDR1 MNHNS and CDR2 SASEGT come from the germline V gene. This CDR3 is built from 12 residues. V shed 2 bases and J shed 6 bases, with 5 bases lying between them. The DNA for the CDR3 is TGTGCCAGCAGTGAAAGGGTCAATGAGCAGTTCTTC. Protein: CASSERVNEQFF.

This clonotype appeared a few times. The V and J genes are TRBV7-2 and TRBJ2-3; D might be TRBD2 (6 bases). The CDR3 runs to 13 residues. The V and J ends lost 5 bases and 4 bases respectively, with 10 bases between them. Germline CDR1 reads SGHTA; CDR2 reads FQGNSA. The CDR3 sequence: CASSRGTSDTQYF. The CDR3 coding sequence is TGTGCCAGCAGCCGCGGGACTTCAGATACGCAGTATTTT.

This clonotype has more than one count but fewer than ten. The V gene is TRBV10-2, the J gene TRBJ2-7; a possible D gene is TRBD1 (5 bases). The CDR3 extends over 15 amino acids. The ends were cut back, 0 bases at V and 2 bases at J, with 11 bases in the middle. From germline, CDR1 is WSHSY and CDR2 SAAADI. DNA of the CDR3: TGCGCCAGCAGTGAGTCGATAGGGGCTCCCTACGAGCAGTACTTC. Its protein product is CASSESIGAPYEQYF.

The table lists this clonotype with many counts. This chain uses TRBV4-1 with TRBJ1-1; possible D gene TRBD1, 6 bases. With 8 bases removed from V and 6 bases from J, the gap between germline ends came to 16 bases. In germline, CDR1 is MGHRA, CDR2 YSYEKL. CDR3 length: 13 residues. The CDR3 loop is CASPRGGRAEAFF. In nucleotides, the CDR3 is TGCGCCAGCCCAAGGGGGGGGCGCGCTGAAGCTTTCTTT.

Concerning this clonotype: This may be a read error: a much more frequent sequence differs by one nucleotide. CDR3 residues: CTSSLGQGTSYGYTF. DNA for the CDR3: TGTACCAGCAGTCTAGGACAGGGGACTTCCTATGGCTACACCTTC. This sequence joins TRBV2 and TRBJ1-2; 9 nucleotides match TRBD1. In germline, CDR1 is SNHLY, CDR2 FYNNEI. There are 15 residues in the CDR3.

This clonotype was counted only a few times. The V call is TRBV5-5, the J call TRBJ2-3, with 7 bases matching TRBD2. Germline V CDR1 and CDR2: SGHKS, YYEKEE (reference sequence). The CDR3 is made up of 15 amino acids. The junction had 3 bases not matched to a gene; V was cut back by 1 base and J by 1 base. Written as DNA, the CDR3 is TGTGCCAGCAGCTTGCGGGAGGCGGGCACAGATACGCAGTATTTT. Translating gives CASSLREAGTDTQYF.

This clonotype was found many times. The V gene is TRBV5-1, the J gene TRBJ1-1, with D maybe TRBD1 (5 bases). Trimming took off 4 bases at V and 0 bases at J, with 16 bases between the two ends. Germline CDR1 is SGHRS and CDR2 is YFSETQ. The CDR3 contains 16 residues. CDR3 bases: TGCGCCAGCAGCCCGGGGACGGCTCGGATGAACACTGAAGCTTTCTTT. Its translation is CASSPGTARMNTEAFF.

The chain uses TRBV27 and TRBJ1-1; maybe TRBD1 (6 bases). Looked up from germline, CDR1 is MNHEY and CDR2 is SMNVEV (reference sequence). V was pared by 0 bases and J by 6 bases, with 20 bases between. The CDR3 length is 17 residues. The CDR3: CASSLSAWGASGPEAFF. CDR3 coding DNA: TGTGCCAGCAGTTTATCGGCCTGGGGGGCGTCGGGACCTGAAGCTTTCTTT.

The V and J genes are TRBV7-2 and TRBJ2-7; TRBD2 aligns across 12 bases. Germline trimming cut 4 bases from V and 5 bases from J; bases unmatched to any gene: 6. Per the germline V gene, CDR1 is SGHTA and CDR2 is FQGNSA. The CDR3 totals 15 residues. CDR3 amino acids: CASSSPTSGRNEQYF. The CDR3 bases are TGTGCCAGCAGCTCTCCGACTAGCGGGAGAAACGAGCAGTACTTC.

This clonotype was observed a handful of times. The chain couples TRBV5-5 to TRBJ2-1; TRBD2 agrees at 10 bases. This CDR3 region has 12 residues. After removal of 6 bases from V and 14 bases from J, the junction contained 8 bases not matched to a gene. Germline V gives CDR1 SGHKS, CDR2 YYEKEE (reference sequence). Here the CDR3 DNA reads TGTGCCAGCAAGAGAACTAGCGGGGAGGAGTTCTTC. Amino acid sequence: CASKRTSGEEFF.

This clonotype was seen at least ten times. The gene calls are TRBV12-3 or TRBV12-4 and TRBJ1-5; tentatively, D is TRBD1 (5 bases). V shed 8 bases and J shed 10 bases, with 6 bases lying between them. This CDR3 contains 9 residues. The CDR3 DNA reads TGTGCCAGCGGGGGTCCCCAGCATTTT. The encoded protein is CASGGPQHF.

This clonotype was seen only a few times. The J gene is TRBJ1-1, the V gene TRBV2, with unresolved D. In germline, CDR1 is SNHLY, CDR2 FYNNEI. V was pared by 4 bases and J by 2 bases, with 17 bases between. CDR3 length: 16 amino acids. The CDR3 coding sequence is TGTGCCAGCAGTGGATCTTTTTTCACAGACAACACTGAAGCTTTCTTT. It yields the protein CASSGSFFTDNTEAFF.

CDR3 DNA sequence: TGTGCCAGTAGTATAGCCGGACAGGGGCCTTCACCCCTCCACTTT. This encodes CASSIAGQGPSPLHF. The chain is built from TRBV19 and TRBJ1-6, with TRBD1 identical over 9 bases. Trimming cost V 1 base and J 9 bases; bases outside gene matches: 4. CDR1 and CDR2 from the germline V gene are LNHDA and SQIVND (reference sequence). The CDR3 loop spans 15 amino acids.

This clonotype showed up many times. The chain uses TRBV29-1 and TRBJ2-3; 10 nucleotides agree with TRBD2. The CDR3 is 18 residues long. V lost 2 bases to trimming and J lost 4 bases; unmatched junction nucleotides: 15. Germline loops: CDR1 SQVTM, CDR2 ANQGSEA. CDR3: CSVELAGQRGGWADTQYF. The CDR3 bases are TGCAGCGTTGAATTAGCTGGTCAGCGGGGGGGCTGGGCAGATACGCAGTATTTT.

The chain carries TRBV7-9 and TRBJ1-2; possibly TRBD1 for D (5 bases). Germline V gives CDR1 SEHNR, CDR2 FQNEAQ (reference sequence). CDR3 length: 15 amino acids. The V end lost 0 bases, the J end lost 4 bases, and 12 bases lay between the germline ends. This chain's CDR3 is CASSLALGTAYGYTF. The CDR3 region has the DNA TGTGCCAGCAGCTTAGCGCTGGGGACGGCCTATGGCTACACCTTC.

This clonotype has only a few counts. The chain links TRBV11-2 to TRBJ2-5; the match to TRBD2 covers 7 bases. The CDR3 loop spans 15 amino acids. Germline CDR1 and CDR2: SGHAT and FQNNGV. Germline trimming cut 5 bases from V and 4 bases from J; bases unmatched to any gene: 10. The CDR3 reads CASSPTGTIGETQYF. In DNA form, the CDR3 reads TGTGCCAGCAGCCCCACCGGGACTATCGGAGAGACCCAGTACTTC.

This clonotype has ten or more counts. This chain uses TRBV29-1 with TRBJ2-3, with TRBD1 matching 9 bases. Germline V gene data show CDR1 as SQVTM and CDR2 as ANQGSEA. V shed 8 bases, J shed 4 bases, and the junction held 4 bases outside the gene matches. This CDR3 has 12 amino acids. Here the CDR3 reads CSSNRGPDTQYF. The CDR3 DNA sequence: TGCAGCTCCAACAGGGGGCCAGATACGCAGTATTTT.

This clonotype was detected ten times or more. The CDR3 protein is CSVGGSNEKLFF. Written as DNA, the CDR3 is TGCAGCGTTGGGGGGAGTAATGAAAAACTGTTTTTT. The chain uses TRBV29-1 and TRBJ1-4; D perhaps matches TRBD1 (5 bases). V lost 4 bases to trimming and J lost 4 bases, with 7 bases between them. CDR1 and CDR2 from the germline V gene are SQVTM and ANQGSEA. This CDR3 spans 12 amino acids.

The chain joins TRBV12-3 or TRBV12-4 to TRBJ1-2, with D unresolved. The ends were cut back, 1 base at V and 0 bases at J, with 3 bases in the middle. The CDR3 contains 13 residues. This CDR3 reads CASSLVANYGYTF. The CDR3 DNA sequence: TGTGCCAGCAGTTTAGTGGCTAACTATGGCTACACCTTC.

This clonotype was detected ten times or more. The chain carries TRBV12-3 or TRBV12-4 and TRBJ2-7, with D maybe TRBD2 (5 bases). The CDR3 totals 15 residues. Between the trimmed V and J ends, which lost 4 bases and 0 bases, there was a span of 13 bases. The CDR3 reads CASSSPEGFSYEQYF. The CDR3 DNA is TGTGCCAGCAGTTCCCCTGAGGGATTCTCCTACGAGCAGTACTTC.

Remarks on this clonotype: A junction boundary mismatches the germline segment, possibly from a read error. V and J are TRBV7-8 and TRBJ2-3; 8 bases fit TRBD2. The CDR3 covers 17 residues. CDR1 and CDR2 (germline): SGHVS, FQNEAQ. The CDR3 spells CASSLARISGSRDTQYF. CDR3 DNA: TGTGCCAGCAGCTTAGCGAGGATCAGCGGGAGCAGAGATACGCAGTATTTT.

This clonotype was recorded at least ten times. The genes are TRBV20-1 and TRBJ1-2, with 11 nucleotides matching TRBD1. The CDR3 contains 17 residues. The trim removed 6 bases at V and 6 bases at J, leaving 18 bases unmatched. From germline, CDR1 is DFQATT and CDR2 SNEGSKA (reference sequence). Here the CDR3 reads CSANLGQGVLGGDGYTF. Written as DNA, the CDR3 is TGCAGTGCCAACCTGGGACAGGGGGTTTTAGGAGGGGATGGCTACACCTTC.

The chain recombines TRBV13 with TRBJ1-6; TRBD1 agrees at 11 bases. The CDR3 loop spans 14 amino acids. The trim removed 4 bases at V and 10 bases at J, leaving 3 bases unmatched. Germline lookup yields CDR1 PRHDT and CDR2 FYEKMQ (reference sequence). CDR3 region: CASSSGQGVSPLHF. The CDR3 coding sequence is TGTGCCAGCAGCTCGGGACAGGGGGTATCACCCCTCCACTTT.

The V and J genes are TRBV2 and TRBJ2-3; 9 bases are shared with TRBD2. The V and J ends lost 6 bases and 3 bases, in that order; junction bases with no gene match: 4. Germline V gene lookup returns CDR1 SNHLY and CDR2 FYNNEI. The CDR3 is 14 amino acids. The CDR3 DNA is TGTGCCAGCAGCCCGGGACTAGCAACAGATACGCAGTATTTT. It codes for CASSPGLATDTQYF.

This chain connects TRBV12-3 or TRBV12-4 to TRBJ2-7, with D possibly TRBD2 on 6 matching bases. V dropped 5 bases and J dropped 7 bases, with 24 bases sitting between them. CDR3 length equals 16 residues. This chain's CDR3 is CASSTRKGPVGGEQYF. The CDR3 bases are TGTGCCAGCAGTACACGTAAGGGTCCCGTGGGGGGAGAGCAGTACTTC.

This clonotype came up a few times. The CDR3 DNA follows: TGTGCCAGCAGTGAACAGGGTCCCCAGCATTTT. It translates to CASSEQGPQHF. This rearrangement joins TRBV6-1 to TRBJ1-5, with D perhaps matching TRBD1 (5 bases). This CDR3 region has 11 residues. The germline CDR1 and CDR2 sequences are MNHNS and SASEGT. The V end was cut by 2 bases, the J end by 10 bases, with 6 bases between.

This CDR3 reads CASSYGRGGRTEAFF. DNA for the CDR3: TGTGCCAGCAGTTACGGGAGGGGGGGTCGGACTGAAGCTTTCTTT. This chain connects TRBV6-5 to TRBJ1-1; possible D gene TRBD1, 6 bases. Trimming pared 2 bases from V and 5 bases from J, leaving 15 bases between. The CDR3 runs to 15 residues. Per the germline V gene, CDR1 is MNHEY and CDR2 is SVGAGI.

The table lists this clonotype with a few counts. The rearrangement uses TRBV4-3 and TRBJ2-5; TRBD2 matches at 8 bases. Trimming cost V 2 bases and J 2 bases; bases outside gene matches: 4. CDR3 length: 15 amino acids. Per the germline V gene, CDR1 is LGHNA and CDR2 is YSLEER. CDR3 protein: CASSQLSGTQETQYF. The CDR3 coding sequence is TGCGCCAGCAGCCAACTTAGCGGGACGCAAGAGACCCAGTACTTC.

The rearrangement joins TRBV7-9 to TRBJ1-1, with no clear D. Trimming took off 0 bases at V and 3 bases at J, with 14 bases between the two ends. Germline CDR1 reads SEHNR; CDR2 reads FQNEAQ (reference sequence). The CDR3 is made up of 16 amino acids. The CDR3 sequence is CASSLAPAGGDTEAFF. The CDR3 bases are TGTGCCAGCAGCTTAGCGCCGGCAGGCGGGGACACTGAAGCTTTCTTT.

In this sample, this clonotype turned up many times. The genes are TRBV27 and TRBJ1-3; no clear D. In germline, CDR1 is MNHEY, CDR2 SMNVEV (reference sequence). The CDR3 has 18 amino acids. V lost 4 bases and J 1 base, leaving 20 bases between the germline ends. The CDR3 DNA sequence: TGTGCCAGCAGTTCCAACTCCCCCAGCACAGTATCTGGAAACACCATATATTTT. This encodes CASSSNSPSTVSGNTIYF.